These 17 T cell receptor beta chains were sequenced from one sample in a study of blood T cell repertoires in COVID-19. Some clones are missing from TCRdb's copy, which holds only in-frame ones; the method was immunoSEQ multiplex PCR. The sample holds around 130,000 clones, more than 65% seen once. Sequenced material: peripheral blood. All receptors come from a human donor in a cohort sampled during active COVID-19.

The V gene is TRBV29-1, the J gene TRBJ1-4, with D possibly matching TRBD1 (6 bases). Deletions cut 2 bases from V and 5 bases from J, with 6 bases between. The CDR3 spans 12 residues. Germline lookup yields CDR1 SQVTM and CDR2 ANQGSEA. The CDR3 loop reads CSVETGNEKLFF. DNA of the CDR3: TGCAGCGTTGAAACAGGGAATGAAAAACTGTTTTTT.

The chain couples TRBV28 to TRBJ2-7; 10 nucleotides line up with TRBD1. The V segment lost 2 bases and the J segment 2 bases; nucleotides outside the gene matches: 6. Looked up from germline, CDR1 is MDHEN and CDR2 is SYDVKM. This CDR3 comprises 16 residues. Here the CDR3 DNA reads TGTGCCAGCAGTTTAGTCTCGGGACAGGGGACCTACGAGCAGTACTTC. Encoded protein: CASSLVSGQGTYEQYF.

The J gene is TRBJ2-3, the V gene TRBV5-1, with 10 bases aligning to TRBD2. CDR1 is SGHRS, CDR2 YFSETQ, per germline. The length of the CDR3 is 16 residues. J lost 1 base, V lost 2 bases, and 4 bases had no gene match. This CDR3 reads CASSFPSGSGTDTQYF. The CDR3 coding sequence is TGCGCCAGCAGCTTCCCTAGCGGGAGCGGCACAGATACGCAGTATTTT.

Here the CDR3 reads CASSEARGEQYF. The CDR3 DNA follows: TGTGCCAGCAGTGAAGCCCGGGGGGAGCAGTACTTC. The rearrangement joins TRBV6-1 to TRBJ2-7; a weak D match, TRBD2 (6 bases). With 0 bases removed from V and 7 bases from J, the gap between germline ends came to 7 bases. The V gene's germline CDR1 is MNHNS and CDR2 SASEGT. The CDR3 totals 12 residues.

There are a few counts of this clone. The chain recombines TRBV29-1 with TRBJ1-5; TRBD1 agrees at 7 bases. V trimming: 6 bases; J trimming: 4 bases; junction bases outside the gene matches: 3. This CDR3 spans 12 amino acids. In germline, CDR1 is SQVTM, CDR2 ANQGSEA. CDR3 loop: CSVQTGNQPQHF. In nucleotides, the CDR3 is TGCAGCGTGCAGACAGGGAATCAGCCCCAGCATTTT.

As DNA, the CDR3 is TGTGCCAGCAGCTCGTTCGAGACCCAGTACTTC. It translates to CASSSFETQYF. This sequence joins TRBV7-2 and TRBJ2-5; D is unresolved. The CDR3 has 11 residues. Trimming cost V 4 bases and J 5 bases, with 5 bases left between them. Germline CDR1 SGHTA, CDR2 FQGNSA.

V and J are TRBV12-3 or TRBV12-4 and TRBJ2-5, with D unresolved. There are 12 residues in the CDR3. Trimming pared 5 bases from V and 4 bases from J, leaving 8 bases between. CDR3 sequence (DNA): TGTGCCAGCAGTCCACATGGAGAGACCCAGTACTTC. It specifies CASSPHGETQYF.

The V call is TRBV19, the J call TRBJ2-7, with TRBD2 matching over 12 bases. The CDR3 extends over 15 amino acids. CDR1 is LNHDA and CDR2 is SQIVND in the germline V gene (reference sequence). V trimming: 5 bases; J trimming: 6 bases; junction bases outside the gene matches: 8. The DNA of the CDR3 is TGTGCCAGTAGTCCTCAACTAGCGGGGGGTCCCGAGCAGTACTTC. Amino acids: CASSPQLAGGPEQYF.

The J gene is TRBJ2-1, the V gene TRBV5-4; 10 bases map to TRBD1. V shed 0 bases and J 2 bases; nucleotides not matched to a gene: 2. CDR3 length: 16 amino acids. CDR1 and CDR2 (germline): SGHNT, YYREEE (reference sequence). The CDR3 protein is CASSLGTGGPYNEQFF. CDR3 in DNA: TGTGCCAGCAGCTTGGGGACAGGGGGTCCCTACAATGAGCAGTTCTTC.

The chain is built from TRBV18 and TRBJ2-3, with TRBD2 identical over 7 bases. This CDR3 region has 15 residues. Germline V gene sequence: CDR1 KGHSH, CDR2 LQKENI. V shed 2 bases, J shed 6 bases, and the junction held 8 bases outside the gene matches. The CDR3 sequence is CASSPEASGADTQYF. CDR3 in DNA: TGTGCCAGCTCACCAGAGGCTAGCGGAGCTGATACGCAGTATTTT.

J is TRBJ2-2 and V is TRBV5-1, with D perhaps matching TRBD2 (5 bases). The V end was cut by 7 bases, the J end by 0 bases, with 13 bases between. This CDR3 spans 15 amino acids. Germline V CDR1 and CDR2: SGHRS, YFSETQ. For the CDR3, the DNA is TGCGCCAGCCGCCCCGGGGTTTCGAACACCGGGGAGCTGTTTTTT. Translated, it gives CASRPGVSNTGELFF.

The chain uses TRBV19 and TRBJ1-4; D remains ambiguous. V shed 4 bases and J shed 8 bases, with 14 bases lying between them. This CDR3 has 14 residues. Germline CDR1 and CDR2: LNHDA and SQIVND (reference sequence). The DNA for the CDR3 is TGTGCCAGTAGTACTCAAGAGGCAAACGAAAAACTGTTTTTT. Its translation: CASSTQEANEKLFF.

CDR3 amino acids: CSANRGGSEKLFF. The CDR3 bases are TGCAGCGCCAACAGGGGCGGCAGCGAAAAACTGTTTTTT. The genes are TRBV29-1 and TRBJ1-4, with 7 bases fitting TRBD1. There are 13 residues in the CDR3. Germline CDR1 and CDR2: SQVTM and ANQGSEA. V was pared by 7 bases and J by 8 bases, with 10 bases of the junction left unmatched. The full variable domain, in which reference TRBV29-1 and TRBJ1-4 provide the parts outside the CDR3, is SAVISQKPSRDICQRGTSLTIQCQVDSQVTMMFWYRQQPGQSLTLIATANQGSEATYESGFVIDKFPISRPNLTFSTLTVSNMSPEDSSIYLCSANRGGSEKLFFGSGTQLSVL.

The chain recombines TRBV4-1 with TRBJ1-1, with D perhaps TRBD1 (6 bases). Germline V gene lookup returns CDR1 MGHRA and CDR2 YSYEKL. This CDR3 region has 15 residues. V lost 1 base to trimming and J lost 10 bases, with 19 bases between them. The CDR3 sequence is CASSQVGASRGGAFF. DNA for the CDR3: TGCGCCAGCAGCCAAGTCGGGGCCTCCAGGGGTGGAGCTTTCTTT.

V and J are TRBV2 and TRBJ2-7; 10 nucleotides agree with TRBD1. The CDR3 contains 17 residues. V shed 2 bases, J shed 3 bases, and the junction held 10 bases outside the gene matches. The germline CDR1 and CDR2 sequences are SNHLY and FYNNEI. CDR3 sequence reads: CASSELAGTGEIYEQYF. The CDR3 DNA reads TGTGCCAGCAGTGAACTAGCAGGGACAGGGGAAATCTACGAGCAGTACTTC.

This clone was picked up one time. The chain uses TRBV18 and TRBJ2-5; 9 positions agree with TRBD1. This CDR3 contains 17 residues. From germline, CDR1 is KGHSH and CDR2 LQKENI. V lost 3 bases to trimming and J lost 5 bases; unmatched junction nucleotides: 13. This CDR3 is CASSPPVGDRDEETQYF. DNA of the CDR3: TGTGCCAGCTCACCGCCCGTAGGGGACAGGGATGAGGAGACCCAGTACTTC.

In regard to this clone: This CDR3 is also generated by other DNA sequences in the sample. V gene TRBV15 combines with J gene TRBJ1-1; possible D gene TRBD1, 5 bases. V lost 3 bases and J lost 0, with 8 bases in between. Germline V lookup: CDR1 LNHNV, CDR2 YYDKDF (reference sequence). The CDR3 consists of 14 residues. Written as DNA, the CDR3 is TGTGCCACCAGCAGGGGGGGAATGAACACTGAAGCTTTCTTT. The encoded protein is CATSRGGMNTEAFF. The full variable domain, its missing parts supplied by reference TRBV15 and TRBJ1-1, is DAMVIQNPRYQVTQFGKPVTLSCSQTLNHNVMYWYQQKSSQAPKLLFHYYDKDFNNEADTPDNFQSRRPNTSFCFLDIRSPGLGDTAMYLCATSRGGMNTEAFFGQGTRLTVV.